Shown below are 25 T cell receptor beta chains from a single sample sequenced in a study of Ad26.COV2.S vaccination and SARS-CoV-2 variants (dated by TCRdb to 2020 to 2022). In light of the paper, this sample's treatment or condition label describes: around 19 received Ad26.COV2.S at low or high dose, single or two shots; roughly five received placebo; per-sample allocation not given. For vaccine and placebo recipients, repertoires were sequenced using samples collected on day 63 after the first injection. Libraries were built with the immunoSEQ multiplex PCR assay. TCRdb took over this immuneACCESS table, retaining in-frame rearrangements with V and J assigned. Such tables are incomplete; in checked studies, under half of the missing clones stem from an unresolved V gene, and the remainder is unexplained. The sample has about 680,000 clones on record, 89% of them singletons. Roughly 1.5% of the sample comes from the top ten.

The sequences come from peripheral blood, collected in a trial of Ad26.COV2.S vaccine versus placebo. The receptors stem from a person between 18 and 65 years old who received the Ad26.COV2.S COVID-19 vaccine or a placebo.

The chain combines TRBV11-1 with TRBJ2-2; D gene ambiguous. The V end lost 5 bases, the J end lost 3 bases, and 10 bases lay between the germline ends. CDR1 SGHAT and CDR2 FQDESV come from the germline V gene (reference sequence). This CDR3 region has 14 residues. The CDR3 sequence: CASSPYKDTGELFF. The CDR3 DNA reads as TGTGCCAGCAGCCCCTACAAAGACACCGGGGAGCTGTTTTTT.

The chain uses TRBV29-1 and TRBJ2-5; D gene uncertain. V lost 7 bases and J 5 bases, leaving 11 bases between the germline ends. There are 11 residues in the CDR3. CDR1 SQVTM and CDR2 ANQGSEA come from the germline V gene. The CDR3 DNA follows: TGCAGCGGGGTAGAATGGGAGACCCAGTACTTC. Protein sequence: CSGVEWETQYF.

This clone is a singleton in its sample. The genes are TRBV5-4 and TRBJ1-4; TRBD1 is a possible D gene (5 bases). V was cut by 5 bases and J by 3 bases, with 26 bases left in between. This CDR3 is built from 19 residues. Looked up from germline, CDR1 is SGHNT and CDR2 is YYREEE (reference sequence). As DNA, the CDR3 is TGTGCCAGCAGTAAAATTGGCCGACCAGGCGGGGCCTCTAATGAAAAACTGTTTTTT. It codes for CASSKIGRPGGASNEKLFF.

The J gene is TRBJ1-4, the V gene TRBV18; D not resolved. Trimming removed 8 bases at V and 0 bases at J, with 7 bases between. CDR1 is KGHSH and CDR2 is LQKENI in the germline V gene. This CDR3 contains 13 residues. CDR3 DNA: TGTGCCAGCAGACAATCAACTAATGAAAAACTGTTTTTT. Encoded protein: CASRQSTNEKLFF.

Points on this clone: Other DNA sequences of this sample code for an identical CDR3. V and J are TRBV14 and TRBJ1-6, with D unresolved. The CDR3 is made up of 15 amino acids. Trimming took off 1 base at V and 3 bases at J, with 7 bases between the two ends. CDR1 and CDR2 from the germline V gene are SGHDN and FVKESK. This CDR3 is CASSQGGSYNSPLHF. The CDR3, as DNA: TGTGCCAGCAGCCAAGGAGGCAGCTATAATTCACCCCTCCACTTT.

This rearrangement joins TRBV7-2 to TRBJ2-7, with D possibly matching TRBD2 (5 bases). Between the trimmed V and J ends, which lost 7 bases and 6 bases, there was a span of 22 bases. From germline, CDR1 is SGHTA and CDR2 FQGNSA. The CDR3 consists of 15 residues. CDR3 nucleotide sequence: TGTGCCAGCACCCCAGTCAGCGGCGGTAGGAGCGAGCAGTACTTC. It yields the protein CASTPVSGGRSEQYF.

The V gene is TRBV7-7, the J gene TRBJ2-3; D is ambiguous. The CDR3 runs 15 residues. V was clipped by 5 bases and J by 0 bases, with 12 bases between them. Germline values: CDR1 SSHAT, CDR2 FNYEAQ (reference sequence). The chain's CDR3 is CASSRDGASTDTQYF. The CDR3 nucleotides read TGTGCCAGCAGCCGTGACGGAGCTAGCACAGATACGCAGTATTTT. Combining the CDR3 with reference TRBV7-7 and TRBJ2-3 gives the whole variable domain GAGVSQSPRYKVTKRGQDVTLRCDPISSHATLYWYQQALGQGPEFLTYFNYEAQPDKSGLPSDRFSAERPEGSISTLTIQRTEQRDSAMYRCASSRDGASTDTQYFGPGTRLTVL.

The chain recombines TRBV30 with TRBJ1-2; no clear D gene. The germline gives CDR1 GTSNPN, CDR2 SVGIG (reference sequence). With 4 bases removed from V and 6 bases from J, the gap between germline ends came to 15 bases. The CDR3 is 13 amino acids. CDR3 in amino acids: CAWIPRPLDGYTF. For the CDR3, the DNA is TGTGCCTGGATCCCGCGGCCTTTGGATGGCTACACCTTC.

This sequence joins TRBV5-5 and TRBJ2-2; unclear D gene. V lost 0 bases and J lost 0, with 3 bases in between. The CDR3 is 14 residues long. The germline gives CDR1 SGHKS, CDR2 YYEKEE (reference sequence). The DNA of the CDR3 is TGTGCCAGCAGCTTGGCGGCGAACACCGGGGAGCTGTTTTTT. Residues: CASSLAANTGELFF.

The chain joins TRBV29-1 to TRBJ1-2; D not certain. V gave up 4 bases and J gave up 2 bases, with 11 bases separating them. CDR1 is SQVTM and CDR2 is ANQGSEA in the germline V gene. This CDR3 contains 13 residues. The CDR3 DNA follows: TGCAGCGTTGCCTGGGTGGCCAACTATGGCTACACCTTC. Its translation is CSVAWVANYGYTF.

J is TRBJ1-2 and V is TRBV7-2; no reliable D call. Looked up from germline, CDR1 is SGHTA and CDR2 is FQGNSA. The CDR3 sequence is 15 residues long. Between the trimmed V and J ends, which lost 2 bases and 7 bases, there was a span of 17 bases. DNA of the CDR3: TGTGCCAGCAGCTTAAACGATGGTGTGCAATTTGGCTACACCTTC. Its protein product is CASSLNDGVQFGYTF. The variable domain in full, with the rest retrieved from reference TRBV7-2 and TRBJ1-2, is GAGVSQSPSNKVTEKGKDVELRCDPISGHTALYWYRQSLGQGLEFLIYFQGNSAPDKSGLPSDRFSAERTGGSVSTLTIQRTQQEDSAVYLCASSLNDGVQFGYTFGSGTRLTVV.

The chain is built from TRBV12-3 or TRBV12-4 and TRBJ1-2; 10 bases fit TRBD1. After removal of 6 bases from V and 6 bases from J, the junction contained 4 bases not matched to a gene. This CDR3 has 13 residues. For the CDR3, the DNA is TGTGCCAGCAGAAAGGACAGGGGGAATGGCTACACCTTC. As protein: CASRKDRGNGYTF.

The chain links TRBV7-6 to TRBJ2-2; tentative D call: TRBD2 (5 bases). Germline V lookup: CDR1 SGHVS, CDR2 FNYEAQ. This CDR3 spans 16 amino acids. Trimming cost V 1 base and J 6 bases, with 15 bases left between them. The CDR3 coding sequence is TGTGCCAGCAGCTTAGGGATCCGGGGAATGGCCGGGGAGCTGTTTTTT. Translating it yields CASSLGIRGMAGELFF.

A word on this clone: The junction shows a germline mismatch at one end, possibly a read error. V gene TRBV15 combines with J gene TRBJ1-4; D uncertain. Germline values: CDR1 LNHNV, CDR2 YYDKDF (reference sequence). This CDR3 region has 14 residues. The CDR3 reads CATTRLGMMRKLFF. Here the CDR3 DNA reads TGTGCCACCACCAGATTAGGGATGATGAGAAAACTGTTTTTT. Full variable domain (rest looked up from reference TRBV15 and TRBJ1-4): DAMVIQNPRYQVTQFGKPVTLSCSQTLNHNVMYWYQQKSSQAPKLLFHYYDKDFNNEADTPDNFQSRRPNTSFCFLDIRSPGLGDTAMYLCATTRLGMMRKLFFGSGTQLSVL.

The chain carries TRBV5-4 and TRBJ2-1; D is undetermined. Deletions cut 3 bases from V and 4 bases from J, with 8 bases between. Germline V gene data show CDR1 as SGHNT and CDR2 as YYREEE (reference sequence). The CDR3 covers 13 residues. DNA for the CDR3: TGTGCCAGCAGCTCCATACCTTACAATGAGCAGTTCTTC. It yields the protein CASSSIPYNEQFF.

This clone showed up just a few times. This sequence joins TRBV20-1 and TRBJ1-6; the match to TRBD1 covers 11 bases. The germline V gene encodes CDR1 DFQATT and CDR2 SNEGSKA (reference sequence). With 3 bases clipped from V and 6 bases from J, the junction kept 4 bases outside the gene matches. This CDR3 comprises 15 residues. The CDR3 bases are TGCAGTGCTAGTGCGGGGACAGGGGGTAATTCACCCCTCCACTTT. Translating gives CSASAGTGGNSPLHF.

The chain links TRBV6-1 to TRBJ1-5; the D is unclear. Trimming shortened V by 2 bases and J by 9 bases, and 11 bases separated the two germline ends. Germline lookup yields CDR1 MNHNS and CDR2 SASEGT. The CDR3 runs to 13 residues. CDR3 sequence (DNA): TGTGCCAGCAGTGAACGACCGGAGGGGCCCCAGCATTTT. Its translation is CASSERPEGPQHF.

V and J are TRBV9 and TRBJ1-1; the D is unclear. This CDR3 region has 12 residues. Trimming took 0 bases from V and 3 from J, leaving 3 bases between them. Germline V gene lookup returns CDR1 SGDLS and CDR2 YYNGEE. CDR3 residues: CASSVAYTEAFF. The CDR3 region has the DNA TGTGCCAGCAGCGTAGCTTACACTGAAGCTTTCTTT.

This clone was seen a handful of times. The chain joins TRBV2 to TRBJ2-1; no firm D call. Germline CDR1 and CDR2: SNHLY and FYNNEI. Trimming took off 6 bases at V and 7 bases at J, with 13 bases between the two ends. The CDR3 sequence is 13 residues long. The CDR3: CASSRSVVNEQFF. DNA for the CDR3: TGTGCCAGCAGCAGGAGTGTGGTGAATGAGCAGTTCTTC.

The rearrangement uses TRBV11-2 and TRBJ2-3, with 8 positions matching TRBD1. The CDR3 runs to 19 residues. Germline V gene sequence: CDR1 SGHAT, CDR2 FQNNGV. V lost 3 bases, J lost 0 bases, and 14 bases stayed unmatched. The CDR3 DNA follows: TGTGCCAGCAGCTTTCCTATCGGGACAGGCTTAGATAGCACAGATACGCAGTATTTT. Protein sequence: CASSFPIGTGLDSTDTQYF.

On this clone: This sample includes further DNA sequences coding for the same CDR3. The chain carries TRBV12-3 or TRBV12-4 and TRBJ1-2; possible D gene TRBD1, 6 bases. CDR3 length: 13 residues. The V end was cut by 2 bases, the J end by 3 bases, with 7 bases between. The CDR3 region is CASSLSGDYGYTF. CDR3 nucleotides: TGTGCCAGCAGTTTATCAGGGGACTATGGCTACACCTTC.

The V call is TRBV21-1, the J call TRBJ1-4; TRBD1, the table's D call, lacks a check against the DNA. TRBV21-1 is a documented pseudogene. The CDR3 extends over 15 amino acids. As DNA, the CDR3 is TGTGCCAGCAGCAAAGCTAGAGGGGGTCATGAAAAACTGTTTTTT. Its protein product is CASSKARGGHEKLFF.

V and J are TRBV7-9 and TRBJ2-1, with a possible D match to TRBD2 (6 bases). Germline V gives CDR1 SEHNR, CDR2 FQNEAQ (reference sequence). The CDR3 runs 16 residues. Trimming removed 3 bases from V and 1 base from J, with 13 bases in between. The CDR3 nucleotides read TGTGCCAGCAGCTTGGGCGGGGAAGAGTCCTACAATGAGCAGTTCTTC. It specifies CASSLGGEESYNEQFF.

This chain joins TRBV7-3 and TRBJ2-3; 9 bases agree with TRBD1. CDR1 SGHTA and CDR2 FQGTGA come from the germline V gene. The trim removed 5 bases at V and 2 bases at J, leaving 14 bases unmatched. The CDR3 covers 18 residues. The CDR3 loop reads CASSNFPTGGFVTDTQYF. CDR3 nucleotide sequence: TGTGCCAGCAGCAATTTTCCCACAGGGGGCTTCGTCACAGATACGCAGTATTTT.

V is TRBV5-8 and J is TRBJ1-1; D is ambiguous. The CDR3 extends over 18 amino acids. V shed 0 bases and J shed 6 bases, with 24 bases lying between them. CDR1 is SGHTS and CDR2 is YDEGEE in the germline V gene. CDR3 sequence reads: CASSLVLGYPAVGAEAFF. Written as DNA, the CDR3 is TGTGCCAGCAGCTTGGTATTGGGTTATCCGGCTGTGGGAGCTGAAGCTTTCTTT.